The T cell receptor beta chain described here comes from a study of T cell changes during pregnancy in multiple sclerosis. This clone was observed a few times. The CDR3 runs to 13 residues. Trimming took off 5 bases at V and 4 bases at J, with 9 bases between the two ends. Looked up from germline, CDR1 is SGHTA and CDR2 is FQGNSA. Using immunoSEQ multiplex PCR, the repertoire was profiled, and TCRdb retains in-frame clones only, with some absent. Found here are 85,000 to 100,000 clones, around 94% of them singletons; the top ten hold over 2%. Sequenced material: peripheral blood, taken in the first trimester of pregnancy. This chain joins TRBV7-2 and TRBJ1-5; D unclear. The TCR originated in a female donor with multiple sclerosis, enrolled in a pregnancy study. CDR3 sequence (DNA): TGTGCCAGCAGCATCGGGTGGAATCAGCCCCAGCATTTT. It codes for CASSIGWNQPQHF.